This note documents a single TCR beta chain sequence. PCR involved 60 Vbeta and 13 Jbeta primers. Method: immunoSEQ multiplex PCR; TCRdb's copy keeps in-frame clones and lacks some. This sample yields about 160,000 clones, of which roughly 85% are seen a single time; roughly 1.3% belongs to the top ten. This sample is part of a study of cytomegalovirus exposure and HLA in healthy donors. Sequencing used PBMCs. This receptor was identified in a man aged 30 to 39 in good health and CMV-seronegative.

The DNA for the CDR3 is TGTGCCAGCAGCCATAGAGAGACCCAGTACTTC. This encodes CASSHRETQYF. V gene TRBV13 combines with J gene TRBJ2-5; D gene uncertain. Trimming stripped 5 bases from V and 4 bases from J, with 5 bases between. The CDR3 has 11 residues. In germline, CDR1 is PRHDT, CDR2 FYEKMQ (reference sequence).